The 5 T cell receptor beta chains listed next were all sequenced from one sample in a study of shared clonotypes between healthy human individuals. Data came from immunoSEQ multiplex PCR; TCRdb stores just in-frame clones and leaves some out. The sample yields a few million clones, around 90% seen once. Sequencing input: naive CD4+ T cells from PBMCs. Subset described: CD45RA+ positively selected. These receptors all come from a man between 18 and 29 years old in good health. Some clones in this sample may be carry-over from other donors' samples.

The chain carries TRBV15 and TRBJ2-5, with TRBD2 identical over 7 bases. The germline V gene has CDR1 LNHNV and CDR2 YYDKDF (reference sequence). The CDR3 contains 15 residues. V lost 3 bases to trimming and J lost 7 bases; unmatched junction nucleotides: 11. As DNA, the CDR3 is TGTGCCACCAGCAGGGACCCTAGCGGAGCGGGGACCCAGTACTTC. Its translation is CATSRDPSGAGTQYF.

This chain joins TRBV28 and TRBJ2-2, with 8 positions matching TRBD2. The CDR3 consists of 18 residues. Germline V gives CDR1 MDHEN, CDR2 SYDVKM. Trimming cost V 6 bases and J 4 bases; bases outside gene matches: 16. The CDR3 loop is CASSPIGGGAGATGELFF. CDR3 nucleotide sequence: TGTGCCAGCAGCCCCATCGGGGGGGGAGCGGGAGCCACCGGGGAGCTGTTTTTT.

The genes are TRBV11-2 and TRBJ1-2; 10 nucleotides match TRBD1. The CDR3 sequence is 15 residues long. The trim removed 5 bases at V and 8 bases at J, leaving 11 bases unmatched. The germline CDR1 and CDR2 sequences are SGHAT and FQNNGV. The CDR3: CASSPIDRGLRGYTF. The CDR3 region has the DNA TGTGCCAGCAGCCCCATCGACAGGGGGCTACGGGGCTACACCTTC.

This clone was counted between two and nine times. The chain is built from TRBV19 and TRBJ1-1; possibly TRBD1 for D (6 bases). Germline loops: CDR1 LNHDA, CDR2 SQIVND (reference sequence). V lost 6 bases, J lost 0 bases, and 14 bases lay in between. This CDR3 contains 15 residues. This chain's CDR3 is CASSSRGSMNTEAFF. The CDR3 DNA reads as TGTGCCAGTAGCTCGAGGGGGAGTATGAACACTGAAGCTTTCTTT.

There are a few counts of this clone. The gene calls are TRBV2 and TRBJ1-5; D unclear. V lost 7 bases, J lost 4 bases, and 14 bases lay in between. The CDR3 is 14 residues long. CDR1 and CDR2 (germline): SNHLY, FYNNEI. In DNA form, the CDR3 reads TGTGCCAGCACCGCATCGGAGCGAAATCAGCCCCAGCATTTT. It yields the protein CASTASERNQPQHF.